This T cell receptor (beta chain) was identified in a study of T cells after yellow fever vaccination. Study-level points and caveats: Peaking faster, on day 5 versus 15, the secondary response was nonetheless weaker. Contamination of FACS-sorted repertoires by abundant clonotypes from the bulk population could occur.

In regard to this clonotype: Its cognate antigen is unknown.

TCRdb ran MiXCR on the 5' RACE reads and lists one entry per CDR3 protein. The data contain some 200,000 distinct CDR3 sequences, 3% to 3.5% of them singletons. This sequence originates from a man aged 18 to 29 who received the YFV17D yellow fever vaccine. The specimen comprised CD4+ T cells sorted from PBMCs, sampled 10 days after the yellow fever booster vaccination.

The CDR3 is CASSQVGARPLHF. DNA of the CDR3: TGCGCCAGCAGCCAAGTGGGAGCGAGACCCCTCCACTTT. The V call is TRBV4-3, the J call TRBJ1-6; D is unclear. The germline gives CDR1 LGHNA, CDR2 YSLEER. The CDR3 is 13 amino acids. V lost 1 base and J lost 12, with 10 bases in between.